The clone carrying this TCR beta chain has a count of ten or more. The sample comes from a study of T-cell reconstitution after alpha-beta-depleted transplantation in children. The V segment lost 5 bases and the J segment 1 base; nucleotides outside the gene matches: 6. Germline loops: CDR1 SQVTM, CDR2 ANQGSEA. The CDR3 consists of 14 residues. Construction of the TCRbeta library involved unique molecular identifiers. Via MiXCR, TCRdb re-called the PCR reads, giving one row per CDR3 protein. The table has approximately 640,000 distinct CDR3 sequences, roughly 17% seen once; the top ten hold approximately 1%.

V gene TRBV29-1 combines with J gene TRBJ2-7; TRBD1 aligns across 9 bases. This TCR derives from a human donor who donated a stem cell graft to a child with acute myeloid leukemia. The source was PBMCs from the stem cell graft donor, collected from the stem cell graft. The CDR3 region is CSVIRDRDSYEQYF. The CDR3 coding sequence is TGCAGCGTTATACGGGACAGGGATTCCTACGAGCAGTACTTC.